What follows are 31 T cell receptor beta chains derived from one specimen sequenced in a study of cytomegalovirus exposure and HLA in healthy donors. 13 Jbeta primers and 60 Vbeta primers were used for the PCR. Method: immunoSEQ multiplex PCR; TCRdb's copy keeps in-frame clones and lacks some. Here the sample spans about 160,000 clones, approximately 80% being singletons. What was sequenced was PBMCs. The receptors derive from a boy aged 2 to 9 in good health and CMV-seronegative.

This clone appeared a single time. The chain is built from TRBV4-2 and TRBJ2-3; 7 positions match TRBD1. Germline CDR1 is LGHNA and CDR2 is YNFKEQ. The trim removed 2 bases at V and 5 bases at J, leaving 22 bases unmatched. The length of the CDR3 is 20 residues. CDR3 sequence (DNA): TGTGCCAGCAGCCAAACCTCTTTCCCGGGCGCAGGGGGAAGAGGAGATACGCAGTATTTT. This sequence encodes CASSQTSFPGAGGRGDTQYF.

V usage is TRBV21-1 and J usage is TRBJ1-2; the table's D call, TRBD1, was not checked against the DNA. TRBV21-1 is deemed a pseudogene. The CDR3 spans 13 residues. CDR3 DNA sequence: TGTGCCAGCAGCATACAGGGATTCTATGGCTACACCTTC. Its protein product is CASSIQGFYGYTF.

The CDR3, as DNA: TGTGCCAGCAGCTTGGGGACTCTCTGGGATGAGCAGTTCTTC. This sequence encodes CASSLGTLWDEQFF. J is TRBJ2-1 and V is TRBV11-1; tentative D call: TRBD2 (6 bases). Germline V gene lookup returns CDR1 SGHAT and CDR2 FQDESV (reference sequence). This CDR3 spans 14 amino acids. V dropped 3 bases and J dropped 8 bases, with 14 bases sitting between them. Drawing the rest from reference TRBV11-1 and TRBJ2-1, the complete variable domain is EAEVAQSPRYKITEKSQAVAFWCDPISGHATLYWYRQILGQGPELLVQFQDESVVDDSQLPKDRFSAERLKGVDSTLKIQPAELGDSAMYLCASSLGTLWDEQFFGPGTRLTVL.

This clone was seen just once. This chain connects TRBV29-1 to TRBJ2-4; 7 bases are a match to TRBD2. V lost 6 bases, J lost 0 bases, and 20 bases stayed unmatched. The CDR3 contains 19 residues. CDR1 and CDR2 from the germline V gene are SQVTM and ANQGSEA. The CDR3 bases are TGCAGCGTCTCCGGGCTCATAGCGGGCCCATTGGTAGCCAAAAACATTCAGTACTTC. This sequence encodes CSVSGLIAGPLVAKNIQYF.

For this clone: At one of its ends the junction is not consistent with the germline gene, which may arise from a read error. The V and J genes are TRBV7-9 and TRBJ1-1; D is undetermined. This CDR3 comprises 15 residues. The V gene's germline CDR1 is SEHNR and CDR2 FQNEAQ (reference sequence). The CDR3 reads CSSSLAAGGATEAFF. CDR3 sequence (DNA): TGTTCCAGCAGCTTAGCGGCGGGTGGAGCGACTGAAGCTTTCTTT.

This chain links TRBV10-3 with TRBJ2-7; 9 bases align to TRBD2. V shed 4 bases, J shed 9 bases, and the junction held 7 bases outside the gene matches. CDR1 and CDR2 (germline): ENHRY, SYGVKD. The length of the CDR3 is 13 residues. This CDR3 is CAISVASGKGQYF. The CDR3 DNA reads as TGTGCCATCAGTGTAGCTAGCGGGAAGGGGCAGTACTTC.

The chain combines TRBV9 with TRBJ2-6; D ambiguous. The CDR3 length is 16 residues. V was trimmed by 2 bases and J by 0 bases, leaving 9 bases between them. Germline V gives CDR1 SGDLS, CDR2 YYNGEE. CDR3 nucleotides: TGTGCCAGCAGCGTCAACAGAGACTCTGGGGCCAACGTCCTGACTTTC. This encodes CASSVNRDSGANVLTF.

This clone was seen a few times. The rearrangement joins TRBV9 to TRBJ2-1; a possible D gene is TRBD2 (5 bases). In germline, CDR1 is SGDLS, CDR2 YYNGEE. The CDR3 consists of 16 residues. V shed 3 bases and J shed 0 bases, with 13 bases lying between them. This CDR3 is CASSGRDSSSYNEQFF. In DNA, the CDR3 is TGTGCCAGCAGCGGACGGGATTCTAGCTCCTACAATGAGCAGTTCTTC.

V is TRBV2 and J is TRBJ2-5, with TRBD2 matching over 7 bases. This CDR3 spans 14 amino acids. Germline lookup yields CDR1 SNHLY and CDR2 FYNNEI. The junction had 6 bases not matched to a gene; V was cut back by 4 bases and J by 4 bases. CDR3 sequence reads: CASSVGGEGETQYF. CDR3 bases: TGTGCCAGCAGTGTTGGGGGGGAGGGAGAGACCCAGTACTTC.

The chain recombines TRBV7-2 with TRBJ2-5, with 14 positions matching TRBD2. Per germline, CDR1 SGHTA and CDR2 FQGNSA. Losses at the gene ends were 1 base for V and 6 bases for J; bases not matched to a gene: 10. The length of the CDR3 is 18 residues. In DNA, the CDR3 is TGTGCCAGCAGCTTAGGTCGACTAGCGGGGGGGCAGGGACAGACCCAGTACTTC. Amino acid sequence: CASSLGRLAGGQGQTQYF. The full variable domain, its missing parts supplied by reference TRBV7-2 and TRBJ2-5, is GAGVSQSPSNKVTEKGKDVELRCDPISGHTALYWYRQSLGQGLEFLIYFQGNSAPDKSGLPSDRFSAERTGGSVSTLTIQRTQQEDSAVYLCASSLGRLAGGQGQTQYFGPGTRLLVL.

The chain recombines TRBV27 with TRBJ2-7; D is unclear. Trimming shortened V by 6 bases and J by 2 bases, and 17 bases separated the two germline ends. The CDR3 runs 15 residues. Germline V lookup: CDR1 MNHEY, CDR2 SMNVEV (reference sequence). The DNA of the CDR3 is TGTGCCAGCAGCCCCCTCCCGGGTAAGCCCTACGAGCAGTACTTC. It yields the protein CASSPLPGKPYEQYF.

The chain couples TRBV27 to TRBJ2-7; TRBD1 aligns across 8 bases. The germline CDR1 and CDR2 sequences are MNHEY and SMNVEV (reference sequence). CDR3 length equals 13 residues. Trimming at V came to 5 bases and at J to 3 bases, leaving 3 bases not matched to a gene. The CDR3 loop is CASSPTGGYEQYF. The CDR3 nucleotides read TGTGCCAGCAGTCCCACAGGGGGCTACGAGCAGTACTTC.

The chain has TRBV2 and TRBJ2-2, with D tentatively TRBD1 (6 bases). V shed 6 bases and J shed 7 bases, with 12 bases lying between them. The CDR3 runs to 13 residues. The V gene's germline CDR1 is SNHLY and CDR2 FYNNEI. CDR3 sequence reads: CASSRQEVGELFF. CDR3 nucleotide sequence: TGTGCCAGCAGCCGACAGGAGGTCGGGGAGCTGTTTTTT.

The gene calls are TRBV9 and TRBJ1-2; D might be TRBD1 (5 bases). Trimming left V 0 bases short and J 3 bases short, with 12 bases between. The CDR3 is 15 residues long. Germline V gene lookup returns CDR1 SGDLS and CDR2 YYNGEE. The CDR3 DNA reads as TGTGCCAGCAGCGTAGGTTCGGGAGGGGACTATGGCTACACCTTC. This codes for CASSVGSGGDYGYTF.

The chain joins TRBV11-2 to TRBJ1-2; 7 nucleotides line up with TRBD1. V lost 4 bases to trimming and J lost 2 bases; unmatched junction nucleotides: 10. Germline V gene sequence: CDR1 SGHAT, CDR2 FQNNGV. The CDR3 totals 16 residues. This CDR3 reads CASSSDRASRNYGYTF. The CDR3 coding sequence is TGTGCCAGCAGCTCTGACAGGGCATCTCGAAACTATGGCTACACCTTC.

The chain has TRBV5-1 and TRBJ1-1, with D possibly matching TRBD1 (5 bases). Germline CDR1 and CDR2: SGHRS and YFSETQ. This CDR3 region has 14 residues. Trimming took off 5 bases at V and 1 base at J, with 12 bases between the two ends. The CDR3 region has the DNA TGCGCCAGCAGTATGACAGACAGGAACACTGAAGCTTTCTTT. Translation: CASSMTDRNTEAFF.

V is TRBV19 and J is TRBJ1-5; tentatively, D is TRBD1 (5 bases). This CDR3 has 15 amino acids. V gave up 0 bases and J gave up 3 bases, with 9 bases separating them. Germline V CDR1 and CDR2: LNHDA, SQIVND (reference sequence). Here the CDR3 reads CASSIDTGYNQPQHF. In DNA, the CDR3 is TGTGCCAGTAGTATAGATACAGGTTACAATCAGCCCCAGCATTTT.

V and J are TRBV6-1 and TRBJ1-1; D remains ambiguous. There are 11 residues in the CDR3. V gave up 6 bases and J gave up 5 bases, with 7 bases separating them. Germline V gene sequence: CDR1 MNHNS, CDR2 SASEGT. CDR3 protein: CASRVGTEAFF. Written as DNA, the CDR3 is TGTGCCAGCAGGGTCGGGACTGAAGCTTTCTTT.

In DNA, the CDR3 is TGCGCCAGCAGCTTGGGGGGTACTAGGCCCTACAATGAGCAGTTCTTC. Residues: CASSLGGTRPYNEQFF. The chain uses TRBV5-1 and TRBJ2-1, with TRBD2 as a possible D gene (5 bases). The V end was cut by 0 bases, the J end by 2 bases, with 12 bases between. The CDR3 is made up of 16 amino acids. Germline values: CDR1 SGHRS, CDR2 YFSETQ.

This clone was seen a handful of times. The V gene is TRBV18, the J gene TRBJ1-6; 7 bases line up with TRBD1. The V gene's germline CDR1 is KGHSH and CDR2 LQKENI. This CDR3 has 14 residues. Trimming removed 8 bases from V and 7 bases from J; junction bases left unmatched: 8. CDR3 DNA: TGTGCCAGCCCGACGGAGGACAGGAATTCACCCCTCCACTTT. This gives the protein CASPTEDRNSPLHF.

The CDR3 DNA follows: TGTGCCAGCACCCCGGGGCGGGGGGACGGCTACACCTTC. As protein: CASTPGRGDGYTF. The genes are TRBV5-6 and TRBJ1-2; D is possibly TRBD1 (5 bases). Looked up from germline, CDR1 is SGHDT and CDR2 is YYEEEE. Between the trimmed V and J ends, which lost 6 bases and 8 bases, there was a span of 17 bases. The CDR3 has 13 amino acids.

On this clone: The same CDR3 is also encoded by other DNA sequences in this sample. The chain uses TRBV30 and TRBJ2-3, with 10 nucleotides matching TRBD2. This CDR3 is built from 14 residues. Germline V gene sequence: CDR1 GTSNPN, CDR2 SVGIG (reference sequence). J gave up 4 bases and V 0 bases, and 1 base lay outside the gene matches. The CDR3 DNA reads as TGTGCCTGGAGTGTAGCGGGGGGGCCAGATACGCAGTATTTT. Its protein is CAWSVAGGPDTQYF.

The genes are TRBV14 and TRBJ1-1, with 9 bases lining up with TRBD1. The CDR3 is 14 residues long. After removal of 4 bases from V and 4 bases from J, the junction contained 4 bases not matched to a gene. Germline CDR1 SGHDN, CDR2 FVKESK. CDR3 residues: CASSPRDRATEAFF. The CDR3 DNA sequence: TGTGCCAGCAGCCCCCGGGACAGGGCCACTGAAGCTTTCTTT. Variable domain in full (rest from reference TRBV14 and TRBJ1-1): EAGVTQFPSHSVIEKGQTVTLRCDPISGHDNLYWYRRVMGKEIKFLLHFVKESKQDESGMPNNRFLAERTGGTYSTLKVQPAELEDSGVYFCASSPRDRATEAFFGQGTRLTVV.

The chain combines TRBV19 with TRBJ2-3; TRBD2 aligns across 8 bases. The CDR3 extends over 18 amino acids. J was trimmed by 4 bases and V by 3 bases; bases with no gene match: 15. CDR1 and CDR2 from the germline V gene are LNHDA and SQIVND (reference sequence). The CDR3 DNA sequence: TGTGCCAGTAGTATTACGGATAGAGGAATAGCGGGGTCAGATACGCAGTATTTT. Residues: CASSITDRGIAGSDTQYF.

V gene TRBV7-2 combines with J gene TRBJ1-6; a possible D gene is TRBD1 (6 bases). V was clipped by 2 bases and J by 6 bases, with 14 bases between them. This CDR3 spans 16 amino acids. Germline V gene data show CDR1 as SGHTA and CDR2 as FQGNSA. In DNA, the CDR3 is TGTGCCAGCAGCTTAAGTACCGACAGGATTAATTCACCCCTCCACTTT. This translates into CASSLSTDRINSPLHF.

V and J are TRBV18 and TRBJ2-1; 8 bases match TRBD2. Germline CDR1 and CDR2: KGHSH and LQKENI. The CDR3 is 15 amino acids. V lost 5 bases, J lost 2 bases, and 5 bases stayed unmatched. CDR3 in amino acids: CASSSGSLPYNEQFF. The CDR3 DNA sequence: TGTGCCAGCTCAAGCGGGAGTTTGCCCTACAATGAGCAGTTCTTC.

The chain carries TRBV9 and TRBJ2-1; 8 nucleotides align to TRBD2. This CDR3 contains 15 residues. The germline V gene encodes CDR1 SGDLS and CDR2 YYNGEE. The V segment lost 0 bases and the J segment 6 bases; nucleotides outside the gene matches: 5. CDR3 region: CASSVGGLGANEQFF. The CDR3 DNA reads TGTGCCAGCAGCGTAGGGGGACTAGGGGCCAATGAGCAGTTCTTC. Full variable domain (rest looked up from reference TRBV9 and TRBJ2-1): DSGVTQTPKHLITATGQRVTLRCSPRSGDLSVYWYQQSLDQGLQFLIQYYNGEERAKGNILERFSAQQFPDLHSELNLSSLELGDSALYFCASSVGGLGANEQFFGPGTRLTVL.

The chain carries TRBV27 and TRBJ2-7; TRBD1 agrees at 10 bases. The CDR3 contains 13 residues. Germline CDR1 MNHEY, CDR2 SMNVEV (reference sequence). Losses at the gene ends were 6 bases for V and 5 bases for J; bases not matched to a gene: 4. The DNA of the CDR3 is TGTGCCAGCAGGTGGACAGGGGGTAACGAGCAGTACTTC. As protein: CASRWTGGNEQYF.

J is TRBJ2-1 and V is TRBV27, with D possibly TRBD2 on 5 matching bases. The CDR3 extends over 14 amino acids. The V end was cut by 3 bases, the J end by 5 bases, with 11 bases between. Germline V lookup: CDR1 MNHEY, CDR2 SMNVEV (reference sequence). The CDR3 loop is CASSFLARDNEQFF. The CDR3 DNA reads TGTGCCAGCAGTTTTTTAGCGCGAGACAATGAGCAGTTCTTC.

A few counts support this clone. The CDR3 DNA is TGTGCCAGCATGGGAGGACCGCGACCCAACGAGCAGTACTTC. This gives the protein CASMGGPRPNEQYF. V is TRBV25-1 and J is TRBJ2-7, with D possibly matching TRBD2 (6 bases). This CDR3 region has 14 residues. The V gene lost 7 bases and the J gene lost 5 bases, with 18 bases spanning the gap. The germline V gene encodes CDR1 MGHDK and CDR2 SYGVNS.

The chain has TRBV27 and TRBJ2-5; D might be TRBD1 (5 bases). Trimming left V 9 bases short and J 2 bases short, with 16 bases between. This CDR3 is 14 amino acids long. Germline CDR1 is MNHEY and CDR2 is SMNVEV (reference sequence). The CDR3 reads CASSSTDEQETQYF. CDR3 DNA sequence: TGTGCCAGTTCCTCGACAGACGAGCAAGAGACCCAGTACTTC.